This T cell receptor beta chain was documented in a study of blood T cell repertoires in COVID-19. Original processing notes: Reference gene primer amplification gave estimated nucleated cell counts. Profiling relied on immunoSEQ multiplex PCR, and the TCRdb table lists in-frame clones only, not all of them. V and J calls and clone size come straight from that table; D and trimming were deduced from the DNA. The table lists a few hundred thousand clones, about nine tenths of them singletons. With 3 bases removed from V and 2 bases from J, the gap between germline ends came to 13 bases. From germline, CDR1 is MNHEY and CDR2 SMNVEV (reference sequence). The CDR3 length is 15 residues. Cohort 3 recovered donors had two negative PCRs, clearance, or symptom resolution.

Sequencing was performed on PBMCs or T cells enriched from blood (not recorded which). The chain links TRBV27 to TRBJ2-5; D may be TRBD2 (6 bases). The clonotype originates from a woman aged 50 to 60 who had recovered from COVID-19. CDR3 residues: CASSFGGRRQETQYF. The CDR3 DNA is TGTGCCAGCAGTTTTGGAGGGAGGCGACAAGAGACCCAGTACTTC.